The present entry profiles one TCR beta chain with its context. At one end, the junction sequence differs from germline, possibly due to a read error. This table comes from immunoSEQ multiplex PCR, and its TCRdb copy is limited to in-frame clones, with some not included. Of around 200,000 clones listed, roughly 81% are singletons. It was the roughly 110-subject validation cohort, separate from the approximately 700-subject first cohort, to which the donors belonged. This CDR3 is 12 amino acids long. The germline V gene has CDR1 SEHNR and CDR2 FQNEAQ (reference sequence). The data belong to a study of cytomegalovirus exposure and HLA in healthy donors.

The source is a woman aged 30 to 39 in good health and CMV-seronegative. The sample comprised PBMCs. The V gene is TRBV7-9, the J gene TRBJ2-7, with D uncertain. The CDR3 nucleotides read TGTGCCAGCAGCCAAATGCCGGGTCTTCATAACTTC. It codes for CASSQMPGLHNF.